This T cell receptor (beta chain) is drawn from a study of cytomegalovirus exposure and HLA in healthy donors. Study-wide findings and caveats: Per published accounts, TCR beta sequences correctly predicted the HLA-A and HLA-B alleles of most subjects. When analyzed later, a missense DCLRE1C variant was found to be linked to TCR beta V- and J-gene trimming.

A note on this clone: The antigen is undetermined.

CDR3 length: 13 residues. From germline, CDR1 is MNHNS and CDR2 SASEGT. The junction had 5 bases not matched to a gene; V was cut back by 5 bases and J by 5 bases. A multiplex PCR was run with 60 Vbeta primers and 13 Jbeta primers. Source study methods: An analysis that came later counted tens of millions of unique TCR beta chains, around 12 million shared. The data were produced by immunoSEQ multiplex PCR, yet TCRdb's version contains in-frame clones alone and is incomplete. The D gene and trimming were derived from the DNA, and the V and J assignments and clone size from that table. The sample consists of around 100,000 clones, roughly 71% of them appearing once.

The rearrangement uses TRBV6-1 and TRBJ1-2; 7 bases are a match to TRBD1. Sequenced material: PBMCs. The receptor's source is a woman between 18 and 29 years old in good health and CMV-seropositive. The DNA of the CDR3 is TGTGCCAGCAGTAAGGGACAGAGTTATGGCTACACCTTC. Residues: CASSKGQSYGYTF.